Here is one T cell receptor beta chain with its context. The assay ran at deep level. Unsorted PBMC DNA went through sequencing on ten immunoSEQ deep assay plates. Original data processing: Without quality scores, immunoSEQ junctional reads could not be filtered like full-length reads. Assay: immunoSEQ multiplex PCR; the TCRdb copy retains only in-frame clones and omits some. The DNA gave D and trimming, while V, J and clone size come from that table. The data show 450,000 to 600,000 clones, roughly 78% seen once. This sample stems from a study of shared clonotypes between healthy human individuals. The V end lost 2 bases, the J end lost 4 bases, and 14 bases lay between the germline ends. The CDR3 length is 15 residues. From germline, CDR1 is MDHEN and CDR2 SYDVKM.

The sequence was collected from a middle-aged woman in good health. Some clones in this sample may be carry-over from other donors' samples. The chain carries TRBV28 and TRBJ1-2; a possible D gene is TRBD1 (6 bases). The sequenced material came from PBMCs. CDR3 sequence reads: CASSLIGQGTYGYTF. The DNA of the CDR3 is TGTGCCAGCAGTTTAATCGGTCAGGGGACCTATGGCTACACCTTC.